This T cell receptor (beta chain) was documented in a study of blood T cell repertoires in COVID-19. Across the study: Both acute and convalescent COVID-19 samples were obtained from the United States, Italy and Spain. Nucleic acid was either cDNA or gDNA, and it came from T cells, B-cell-depleted T cells, or PBMCs.

Authors' analysis steps: Cell counts per sample came from amplifying reference gene primers. Data came from immunoSEQ multiplex PCR; TCRdb stores just in-frame clones and leaves some out. V, J and clone size reflect that table, while D and trimming were determined from the DNA. Here the sample spans 150,000 to 200,000 clones, roughly nine tenths being singletons. CDR1 SGHRS and CDR2 YFSETQ come from the germline V gene. The CDR3 has 14 amino acids. The V end lost 1 base, the J end lost 8 bases, and 12 bases lay between the germline ends. Sample: peripheral blood. The chain couples TRBV5-1 to TRBJ1-4; D is perhaps TRBD1 (6 bases). This receptor was taken from a man between 65 and 79 years old with active or convalescent COVID-19. CDR3 protein: CASSLSGAEEKLFF. The CDR3 DNA is TGCGCCAGCAGCTTGTCAGGGGCGGAGGAAAAACTGTTTTTT.